The rows below give T cell receptor beta chains drawn from one sample of a study of cytomegalovirus exposure and HLA in healthy donors. Profiling relied on immunoSEQ multiplex PCR, and the TCRdb table lists in-frame clones only, not all of them. This sample carries roughly 150,000 clones, 60% to 80% of them seen once, and the ten largest clones take about 0.64%. Sequenced sample: PBMCs. These receptors all come from a male donor in good health and CMV-seronegative. Both conserved end residues are part of each CDR3.

v_call,j_call,cdr3_length,cdr3_aa
TRBV13,TRBJ1-6,16,CASSLGGDSYNSPLHF
TRBV4-2,TRBJ1-5,18,CASSPGQKGLRTNQPQHF
TRBV7-2,TRBJ1-5,17,CASSRTGTSYSNQPQHF
TRBV4-3,TRBJ2-7,17,CASSQDPAAESSYEQYF
TRBV5-4,TRBJ2-3,13,CASSLAGQDTQYF
TRBV6-1,TRBJ2-7,13,CATEAGLAYEQYF
TRBV11-1,TRBJ2-3,15,CASSGLAGGQDTQYF
TRBV7-9,TRBJ1-4,15,CASSSQGAANEKLFF
TRBV6-6,TRBJ2-7,16,CASWPGGTSGRSEQYF
TRBV7-3,TRBJ2-1,13,CASSPDRRNEQFF
TRBV18,TRBJ2-2,16,CASSPPRTGGSGELFF
TRBV6-1,TRBJ2-5,17,CASSAQTSGGTTGTQYF
TRBV7-6,TRBJ2-3,15,CASSLVGAGTDTQYF
TRBV19,TRBJ1-2,15,CASSISLSLGGGYTF
TRBV5-1,TRBJ1-1,13,CASSFDRGSEAFF
TRBV5-1,TRBJ2-1,15,CASSLGLAAYNEQFF
TRBV2,TRBJ2-5,12,CASKPFRGRQYF
TRBV7-8,TRBJ1-6,15,CASSLGGAGGLTLHF
TRBV16,TRBJ2-2,17,CASSQSFPGMNTGELFF
TRBV23-1,TRBJ2-1,18,CASSCRGGRANPYNEQFF
TRBV11-2,TRBJ2-1,15,CASKPQMLAINEQFF
TRBV2,TRBJ1-2,14,CASLGTGGGYGYTF
TRBV6-8,TRBJ2-7,12,CASEGQLYEQYF
TRBV19,TRBJ1-5,15,CASSIDRDIGQPQHF
TRBV15,TRBJ1-6,15,CATSRERGPNSPLHF
TRBV7-2,TRBJ2-1,15,CASSQTSGKGNEQFF
TRBV29-1,TRBJ2-4,15,CSVEVFRGGKNIQYF
TRBV29-1,TRBJ1-2,11,CSAGTGYGYTF
TRBV2,TRBJ1-2,15,CASIPSVAGVYGYTF
TRBV6-6,TRBJ1-2,14,CASSSTGFWYGYTF
TRBV18,TRBJ2-3,13,CASSPNRGDTQYF
TRBV28,TRBJ2-1,16,CASSLLRFTGGNEQFF
TRBV20-1,TRBJ1-2,11,CSASDFSGYTF
TRBV5-4,TRBJ2-3,14,CASSLESGSDTQYF
TRBV19,TRBJ1-1,15,CASSMARTGKTEAFF
TRBV4-1,TRBJ2-7,14,CASSQGGVPSEQYF
TRBV29-1,TRBJ2-5,14,CSVRAIVATETQYF
TRBV11-1,TRBJ1-6,13,CASTGQGSSPLHF
TRBV6-6,TRBJ2-7,16,CASSISGGGGSYEQYF
TRBV29-1,TRBJ2-1,13,CSVEGRGGWEQFF
TRBV4-3,TRBJ2-7,14,CASSERDFSYEQYF
TRBV6-6,TRBJ1-2,15,CASSYSVGEASGYTF
TRBV19,TRBJ2-7,15,CASRTSGVNSYEQYF
TRBV6-1,TRBJ1-3,16,CASSDGGTGGGNTIYF
TRBV7-9,TRBJ2-7,14,CASSVSGGAEEQYF
TRBV4-3,TRBJ2-2,17,CASSQDVPAANTGELFF
TRBV2,TRBJ1-1,14,CASSYDSQNTEAFF
TRBV6-5,TRBJ1-4,16,CASSYSLTGVAEKLFF
TRBV7-2,TRBJ1-3,16,CASSLAREISGNTIYF